Each of the 21 T cell receptor beta chains below was sequenced from the same sample in a study of graft-versus-host responses after intestinal transplantation. Lymphocytes from graft epithelium and lamina propria were isolated. Generated by immunoSEQ multiplex PCR, the TCRdb table keeps only in-frame clones and is missing some. The sample has under 30,000 clones, over 60% seen once. The sample here was ileum tissue, taken 98 days after intestinal transplantation. The origin of the receptors is a human patient who received an intestinal transplant, so some T cells may come from the graft donor.

J is TRBJ2-6 and V is TRBV11-2, with 8 bases fitting TRBD2. Looked up from germline, CDR1 is SGHAT and CDR2 is FQNNGV. The CDR3 consists of 16 residues. V gave up 4 bases and J gave up 2 bases; unmatched junction bases: 4. This chain's CDR3 is CASSSPGGAGANVLTF. Written as DNA, the CDR3 is TGTGCCAGCAGCTCGCCCGGGGGGGCTGGGGCCAACGTCCTGACTTTC.

The rearrangement links TRBV30 to TRBJ1-1, with 10 positions matching TRBD1. CDR3 size: 15 residues. Germline V gives CDR1 GTSNPN, CDR2 SVGIG (reference sequence). V was clipped by 3 bases and J by 1 base; unmatched bases: 5. The CDR3 here is CAWRRGDRGNTEAFF. In DNA, the CDR3 is TGTGCCTGGAGGAGGGGGGACAGGGGGAACACTGAAGCTTTCTTT.

This clone was seen once. The chain combines TRBV10-2 with TRBJ1-6; 8 bases align to TRBD1. The CDR3 is made up of 18 amino acids. CDR1 and CDR2 (germline): WSHSY, SAAADI. Trimming cost V 7 bases and J 0 bases; bases outside gene matches: 11. CDR3 bases: TGCGCCAGCACTCCGGGGACAGGAATAGGCTCCTATAATTCACCCCTCCACTTT. This translates into CASTPGTGIGSYNSPLHF.

The table lists this clone with a few counts. The rearrangement uses TRBV4-1 and TRBJ1-3; D uncertain. The CDR3 has 15 amino acids. With 1 base removed from V and 0 bases from J, the gap between germline ends came to 7 bases. The germline gives CDR1 MGHRA, CDR2 YSYEKL. This CDR3 reads CASSQVTTSGNTIYF. CDR3 nucleotides: TGCGCCAGCAGCCAAGTGACAACCTCTGGAAACACCATATATTTT.

CDR3 sequence (DNA): TGCGCCAGCAGCTTGGCAGGGGAGTCCGCTGAGCAGTTCTTC. Its translation is CASSLAGESAEQFF. This chain links TRBV5-1 with TRBJ2-1, with TRBD1 as a possible D gene (6 bases). Germline CDR1 reads SGHRS; CDR2 reads YFSETQ. The CDR3 length is 14 residues. Trimming left V 0 bases short and J 9 bases short, with 13 bases between.

The chain uses TRBV4-1 and TRBJ1-3; TRBD1 matches 7 bases. CDR1 and CDR2 from the germline V gene are MGHRA and YSYEKL. This CDR3 has 17 residues. Losses at the gene ends were 4 bases for V and 0 bases for J; bases not matched to a gene: 9. Here the CDR3 reads CASSRKDRVNSGNTIYF. The CDR3 DNA reads as TGCGCCAGCAGCCGCAAAGACAGGGTAAACTCTGGAAACACCATATATTTT.

In its sample, this clone was seen a few times. The chain has TRBV7-2 and TRBJ2-2; D is unclear. Germline CDR1 reads SGHTA; CDR2 reads FQGNSA. V was shortened by 3 bases and J by 6 bases, with 5 bases between the two germline ends. There are 12 residues in the CDR3. The CDR3 region has the DNA TGTGCCAGCAGCTTTACACCCGGGGAGCTGTTTTTT. Protein: CASSFTPGELFF.

This rearrangement joins TRBV6-5 to TRBJ1-1; 8 bases are shared with TRBD1. The V segment lost 7 bases and the J segment 7 bases; nucleotides outside the gene matches: 8. The CDR3 length is 13 residues. Germline V CDR1 and CDR2: MNHEY, SVGAGI. The CDR3 DNA reads TGTGCCAGCACTACGGGACAGGCGGTTGAAGCTTTCTTT. Protein product: CASTTGQAVEAFF.

The rearrangement joins TRBV10-1 to TRBJ2-1; D may be TRBD2 (7 bases). This CDR3 comprises 14 residues. In germline, CDR1 is WNHNN, CDR2 SYGVQD (reference sequence). Trimming took off 5 bases at V and 5 bases at J, with 13 bases between the two ends. As DNA, the CDR3 is TGCGCCAGCAGTCTGGGGGGGCCGAACAATGAGCAGTTCTTC. Protein sequence: CASSLGGPNNEQFF.

This clone appeared a few times. Other DNA sequences from this sample encode an identical CDR3 as well. V gene TRBV30 combines with J gene TRBJ1-2; the D is unclear. This CDR3 spans 12 amino acids. Germline V gives CDR1 GTSNPN, CDR2 SVGIG (reference sequence). Trimming shortened V by 3 bases and J by 2 bases, and 7 bases separated the two germline ends. For the CDR3, the DNA is TGTGCCTGGAGATGGGGAAACTATGGCTACACCTTC. Its translation: CAWRWGNYGYTF. The variable domain in full, with the rest retrieved from reference TRBV30 and TRBJ1-2, is SQTIHQWPATLVQPVGSPLSLECTVEGTSNPNLYWYRQAAGRGLQLLFYSVGIGQISSEVPQNLSASRPQDRQFILSSKKLLLSDSGFYLCAWRWGNYGYTFGSGTRLTVV.

V and J are TRBV4-2 and TRBJ2-2; 9 bases align to TRBD1. The trim removed 4 bases at V and 1 base at J, leaving 7 bases unmatched. Germline V CDR1 and CDR2: LGHNA, YNFKEQ. This CDR3 is 17 amino acids long. The CDR3 loop is CASSRGPGQGNTGELFF. Written as DNA, the CDR3 is TGTGCCAGCAGCCGAGGGCCGGGACAGGGGAACACCGGGGAGCTGTTTTTT.

V is TRBV6-6 and J is TRBJ2-5, with a possible D match to TRBD1 (6 bases). Trimming pared 10 bases from V and 2 bases from J, leaving 14 bases between. CDR3 length equals 13 residues. Germline CDR1 is MNHNY and CDR2 is SVGAGI (reference sequence). Here the CDR3 reads CATQRGGQETQYF. The CDR3 DNA is TGTGCCACCCAAAGAGGGGGTCAAGAGACCCAGTACTTC.

This clone came up a few times. The chain joins TRBV9 to TRBJ2-3; D perhaps matches TRBD2 (6 bases). V was trimmed by 0 bases and J by 2 bases, leaving 13 bases between them. The CDR3 runs to 16 residues. Germline V gene sequence: CDR1 SGDLS, CDR2 YYNGEE. The CDR3 spells CASSVEGLTPTDTQYF. CDR3 in DNA: TGTGCCAGCAGCGTAGAGGGACTCACCCCCACAGATACGCAGTATTTT.

V gene TRBV11-3 combines with J gene TRBJ2-7, with 8 bases lining up with TRBD1. V shed 5 bases, J shed 2 bases, and the junction held 5 bases outside the gene matches. Germline V gives CDR1 SGHNT, CDR2 YENEEA. The CDR3 consists of 14 residues. The CDR3 region has the DNA TGTGCCAGCAGCGCCAGGACAGGGACCTACGAGCAGTACTTC. Translation gives CASSARTGTYEQYF. The variable domain in full, with the rest retrieved from reference TRBV11-3 and TRBJ2-7, is EAGVVQSPRYKIIEKKQPVAFWCNPISGHNTLYWYLQNLGQGPELLIRYENEEAVDDSQLPKDRFSAERLKGVDSTLKIQPAELGDSAVYLCASSARTGTYEQYFGPGTRLTVT.

The CDR3 region is CASSQVGDRANSPLHF. The CDR3, as DNA: TGCGCCAGCAGCCAAGTGGGGGACAGGGCCAATTCACCCCTCCACTTT. V gene TRBV4-1 combines with J gene TRBJ1-6, with TRBD1 identical over 9 bases. J gave up 7 bases and V 1 base, and 5 bases lay outside the gene matches. The CDR3 extends over 16 amino acids. Germline values: CDR1 MGHRA, CDR2 YSYEKL.

This chain joins TRBV6-5 and TRBJ2-3; D is ambiguous. The germline gives CDR1 MNHEY, CDR2 SVGAGI. There are 12 residues in the CDR3. V lost 6 bases and J lost 1, with 5 bases in between. The CDR3 sequence: CASRDRTDTQYF. The CDR3 region has the DNA TGTGCCAGCAGGGACCGCACAGATACGCAGTATTTT.

The chain is built from TRBV6-6 and TRBJ1-6; 8 nucleotides align to TRBD1. In germline, CDR1 is MNHNY, CDR2 SVGAGI (reference sequence). Unmatched junction bases numbered 5, after V lost 2 bases and J lost 8 bases. The CDR3 runs 15 residues. CDR3 coding DNA: TGTGCCAGCAGTTACGAGACAGGGGATTATTCACCCCTCCACTTT. Its translation: CASSYETGDYSPLHF.

V usage is TRBV6-5 and J usage is TRBJ1-3; D ambiguous. The CDR3 is 15 residues long. Trimming pared 8 bases from V and 0 bases from J, leaving 14 bases between. Germline V gene data show CDR1 as MNHEY and CDR2 as SVGAGI. The CDR3 DNA reads TGTGCCAGCGTCCAAGGGTCCATCTCTGGAAACACCATATATTTT. Translating it yields CASVQGSISGNTIYF.

V and J are TRBV25-1 and TRBJ1-6; no definite D call. This CDR3 spans 16 amino acids. Trimming took 2 bases from V and 1 from J, leaving 9 bases between them. Per the germline V gene, CDR1 is MGHDK and CDR2 is SYGVNS. CDR3: CASSELRGSYNSPLHF. In DNA, the CDR3 is TGTGCCAGCAGTGAACTCCGAGGGTCCTATAATTCACCCCTCCACTTT.

The V call is TRBV11-2, the J call TRBJ2-2, with 12 bases fitting TRBD2. This CDR3 is 15 amino acids long. CDR1 and CDR2 (germline): SGHAT, FQNNGV. J gave up 5 bases and V 2 bases, and 0 bases lay outside the gene matches. The CDR3 reads CASSLLAGGTGELFF. DNA for the CDR3: TGTGCCAGCAGCTTACTAGCGGGGGGGACCGGGGAGCTGTTTTTT.

The genes are TRBV7-9 and TRBJ2-6; D is perhaps TRBD1 (5 bases). The CDR3 has 15 residues. Germline V gene data show CDR1 as SEHNR and CDR2 as FQNEAQ (reference sequence). V lost 0 bases, J lost 6 bases, and 9 bases lay in between. CDR3 sequence (DNA): TGTGCCAGCAGCTTAGCGGCAGGGAAGGCCAACGTCCTGACTTTC. This sequence encodes CASSLAAGKANVLTF. The whole variable domain, remainder taken from reference TRBV7-9 and TRBJ2-6, is DTGVSQNPRHKITKRGQNVTFRCDPISEHNRLYWYRQTLGQGPEFLTYFQNEAQLEKSRLLSDRFSAERPKGSFSTLEIQRTEQGDSAMYLCASSLAAGKANVLTFGAGSRLTVL.